Described below is a single TCR beta chain sequence and its context. One end of the junction fails to match germline, which may point to a read error. This specimen comes from a study of T-cell reconstitution after alpha-beta-depleted transplantation in children. Using unique molecular identifiers, the investigators prepared the TCRbeta library. Each CDR3 protein gets one entry after TCRdb re-called the PCR reads with MiXCR. In the table there are about 500,000 distinct CDR3 sequences, approximately 30% of which are singletons. Germline CDR1 DFQATT, CDR2 SNEGSKA (reference sequence). This CDR3 region has 17 residues.

The sequencing used PBMCs from the stem cell graft donor, collected from the stem cell graft. This chain joins TRBV20-1 and TRBJ2-5, with TRBD2 identical over 13 bases. This TCR derives from a human donor who donated a stem cell graft to a child with aplastic anemia. This CDR3 reads CCARVYGTSGVYETQYF. CDR3 DNA: TGCTGTGCTAGAGTGTACGGGACTAGCGGGGTCTATGAGACCCAGTACTTC.